The rows below give T cell receptor beta chains drawn from one sample of a study of OX40 agonist ivuxolimab in advanced cancers. Using immunoSEQ multiplex PCR, the repertoire was profiled, and TCRdb retains in-frame clones only, with some absent. The table has more than 9,500 clones, less than 90% seen once. The specimen comprised CD4+ or CD8+ T cells sorted from blood, sampled in a trial of the OX40 agonist ivuxolimab. The receptor set was obtained from an adult with an advanced solid tumor such as melanoma, head and neck, liver or kidney cancer. CDR3s include the opening cysteine and the closing phenylalanine or tryptophan. Fields, in order: D gene, clone size, J gene, V gene, CDR3 DNA, CDR3 protein. The D gene is left open where the match is weak. Part of the rows lack a size; the others show once, few, many or a class for expanded clones.

d_gene: NA
abundance: NA
j_gene: TRBJ1-1
v_gene: TRBV11-2
CDR3nt: TGTGCCAGCAGCCCGGGGCCACAGGGAGTTACTGAAGCTTTCTTT
CDR3aa: CASSPGPQGVTEAFF

d_gene: TRBD2
abundance: NA
j_gene: TRBJ2-1
v_gene: TRBV6-5
CDR3nt: TGTGCCAGCAGAAGATCGGCTAGCGGGGGCAATGAGCAGTTCTTC
CDR3aa: CASRRSASGGNEQFF

d_gene: TRBD1
abundance: NA
j_gene: TRBJ1-1
v_gene: TRBV5-1
CDR3nt: TGCGCCAGCAGCAAGGGGACAGGGGATCTGAACACTGAAGCTTTCTTT
CDR3aa: CASSKGTGDLNTEAFF

d_gene: NA
abundance: once
j_gene: TRBJ1-2
v_gene: TRBV27
CDR3nt: TGTGCCAGCAGTGCCCCGGGCGCAGGCGGTCCTCGTGGCTACACCTTC
CDR3aa: CASSAPGAGGPRGYTF

d_gene: NA
abundance: once
j_gene: TRBJ1-6
v_gene: TRBV11-2
CDR3nt: TGTGCCAGCAGCCCCCCAGGGAGAATCGGATTGGATTCACCCCTCCACTTT
CDR3aa: CASSPPGRIGLDSPLHF

d_gene: NA
abundance: NA
j_gene: TRBJ1-1
v_gene: TRBV10-3
CDR3nt: TGTGCCATCAACTTAACAGGGTTCGCTGAAGCTTTCTTT
CDR3aa: CAINLTGFAEAFF

d_gene: NA
abundance: NA
j_gene: TRBJ1-5
v_gene: TRBV6-5
CDR3nt: TGTGCCAGCAGTGAATCGGTGCTCAATCAGCCCCAGCATTTT
CDR3aa: CASSESVLNQPQHF

d_gene: NA
abundance: NA
j_gene: TRBJ1-1
v_gene: TRBV4-3
CDR3nt: TGCGCCAGCAGCCGGAGATCCGGCACTGAAGCTTTCTTT
CDR3aa: CASSRRSGTEAFF

d_gene: TRBD2
abundance: NA
j_gene: TRBJ2-3
v_gene: TRBV5-4
CDR3nt: TGTGCCAGCAGCTTGGTATCGGGCGGGGGGGGCGCAGATACGCAGTATTTT
CDR3aa: CASSLVSGGGGADTQYF

d_gene: NA
abundance: NA
j_gene: TRBJ1-2
v_gene: TRBV6-1
CDR3nt: TGTGCCAGCAGTGAAACAGGGAAGAACTGTGGCTACACCTTC
CDR3aa: CASSETGKNCGYTF

d_gene: NA
abundance: NA
j_gene: TRBJ1-1
v_gene: TRBV11-2
CDR3nt: TGTGCCAGCAGCTTAGCTATATACGGGGGGACTGAAGCTTTCTTT
CDR3aa: CASSLAIYGGTEAFF

d_gene: TRBD2
abundance: NA
j_gene: TRBJ2-7
v_gene: TRBV19
CDR3nt: TGTGCCACCAGAGAGCGGGGGCTCACCTACGAGCAGTACTTC
CDR3aa: CATRERGLTYEQYF

d_gene: TRBD1
abundance: NA
j_gene: TRBJ1-3
v_gene: TRBV5-1
CDR3nt: TGCGCCAGCAGCTCGGGACAGAGCTCTGGAAACACCATATATTTT
CDR3aa: CASSSGQSSGNTIYF

d_gene: TRBD2
abundance: NA
j_gene: TRBJ2-2
v_gene: TRBV5-4
CDR3nt: TGTGCCAGCAGCTTGGGGCTAGCGGGGGCGAGTGGGGAGCTGTTTTTT
CDR3aa: CASSLGLAGASGELFF

d_gene: NA
abundance: NA
j_gene: TRBJ2-3
v_gene: TRBV5-1
CDR3nt: TGCGCCAGCAGCTTGGAATCTGGTTTAGATACGCAGTATTTT
CDR3aa: CASSLESGLDTQYF

d_gene: TRBD1
abundance: NA
j_gene: TRBJ1-4
v_gene: TRBV18
CDR3nt: TGTGCCAGCTCGCACCGGGACAGTTGGGAAAAACTGTTTTTT
CDR3aa: CASSHRDSWEKLFF

d_gene: NA
abundance: few
j_gene: TRBJ1-2
v_gene: TRBV7-9
CDR3nt: TGTGCCAGCAGCCGCCTACCGGGACAACTGTCTAACTATGGCTACACCTTC
CDR3aa: CASSRLPGQLSNYGYTF

d_gene: NA
abundance: NA
j_gene: TRBJ1-3
v_gene: TRBV5-4
CDR3nt: TGTGCCAGCAGCCTGAGTAGGGAATTAACTGGAAACACCATATATTTT
CDR3aa: CASSLSRELTGNTIYF

d_gene: NA
abundance: NA
j_gene: TRBJ1-1
v_gene: TRBV4-1
CDR3nt: TGCGCCAGCAGCCACGGCCGTGGAGGGCAAGACACTGAAGCTTTCTTT
CDR3aa: CASSHGRGGQDTEAFF

d_gene: TRBD1
abundance: NA
j_gene: TRBJ2-2
v_gene: TRBV2
CDR3nt: TGTGCCAGCAGGGGGACAGGGGGCAACACCGGGGAGCTGTTTTTT
CDR3aa: CASRGTGGNTGELFF

d_gene: NA
abundance: NA
j_gene: TRBJ2-1
v_gene: TRBV27
CDR3nt: TGTGCCAGCAGTTTACAGGTACGGGGGAATGAGCAGTTCTTC
CDR3aa: CASSLQVRGNEQFF

d_gene: NA
abundance: NA
j_gene: TRBJ1-5
v_gene: TRBV2
CDR3nt: TGTGCCAGCAGTTTTGAGGGCAATCAGCCCCAGCATTTT
CDR3aa: CASSFEGNQPQHF

d_gene: NA
abundance: NA
j_gene: TRBJ1-1
v_gene: TRBV21-1
CDR3nt: TGTGCCTTAGAGAGGAACACTGAAGCTTTCTTT
CDR3aa: CALERNTEAFF

d_gene: NA
abundance: NA
j_gene: TRBJ1-2
v_gene: TRBV19
CDR3nt: TGTGCCAGTAGCCCCCGACGGGACGGGAACTATGGCTACACCTTC
CDR3aa: CASSPRRDGNYGYTF

d_gene: NA
abundance: NA
j_gene: TRBJ1-1
v_gene: TRBV6-5
CDR3nt: TGTGCCAGCAGTTCGGCAGGGCGGCGGAGCACTGAAGCTTTCTTT
CDR3aa: CASSSAGRRSTEAFF

d_gene: TRBD1
abundance: NA
j_gene: TRBJ2-1
v_gene: TRBV6-5
CDR3nt: TGTGCCAGCAGACGCAGGGGGTCCTACAATGAGCAGTTCTTC
CDR3aa: CASRRRGSYNEQFF

d_gene: NA
abundance: NA
j_gene: TRBJ1-1
v_gene: TRBV6-6
CDR3nt: TGTGCCAGCAGTTACTCGAATGGAGGGGCTCTGGAGGCTTTCTTT
CDR3aa: CASSYSNGGALEAFF

d_gene: NA
abundance: NA
j_gene: TRBJ1-1
v_gene: TRBV6-4
CDR3nt: TGTGCCAGCAGTGTAAGAGCGAACACTGAAGCTTTCTTT
CDR3aa: CASSVRANTEAFF

d_gene: NA
abundance: few
j_gene: TRBJ1-1
v_gene: TRBV6-1
CDR3nt: TGTGCCAGCAGTGTGAACCCCGGGGCTCCTGAAGCTTTCTTT
CDR3aa: CASSVNPGAPEAFF

d_gene: NA
abundance: NA
j_gene: TRBJ1-1
v_gene: TRBV5-1
CDR3nt: TGCGCCAGCAGCTTGGCAGGACCCCTAGAAGCTTTCTTT
CDR3aa: CASSLAGPLEAFF

d_gene: TRBD1
abundance: NA
j_gene: TRBJ1-1
v_gene: TRBV6-4
CDR3nt: TGTGCCAGCAGTGACTCGACAGGGTCAAACACTGAAGCTTTCTTT
CDR3aa: CASSDSTGSNTEAFF

d_gene: NA
abundance: NA
j_gene: TRBJ2-7
v_gene: TRBV11-2
CDR3nt: TGTGCCAGCAGCTTAGATCCGGTTGAGCAGTACTTC
CDR3aa: CASSLDPVEQYF

d_gene: NA
abundance: medium-sized
j_gene: TRBJ1-4
v_gene: TRBV6-6
CDR3nt: TGTGCCAGCAGTTACTACGGGGGGAGTGAAAAACTGTTTTTT
CDR3aa: CASSYYGGSEKLFF